This T cell receptor (beta chain) was captured by sequencing in a study of shared clonotypes between healthy human individuals (dated by TCRdb to 2018 to 2021). About the full investigation: The cohort included three men and two women between 18 and 49 years of age. For each donor, three plates each were used for CD4 naive and CD4 memory, two plates were used for CD8 naive, and one plate was used for CD8 memory. Libraries were prepared and TCR repertoires were sequenced by different laboratories using diverse techniques, in order to increase sequencing depth and limit assay-specific biases. Blood TCR repertoires of roughly five healthy adults were deeply sequenced to estimate repertoire size and the extent of clonotype sharing between individuals. Leukapheresis yielded between about 0.9 and 10 billion PBMCs per donor. General findings and caveats noted by the study authors: Naive subsets generally had larger estimated clonotype richness than memory subsets did. Rarefaction of sorted-subset datasets indicated incomplete sequencing despite the large sequencing depth. Only blood was sampled, and tissue TCR repertoires likely differ from those in blood. Compared with non-shared clonotypes, clonotypes shared by all four sorted-subset donors had higher generation probabilities. Because the study included a small number of donors, the genetic and exposure-history diversity represented was limited. Based on pairwise subsampling, the degree of clonotype sharing among donors was expected to be affected by sequencing depth. When a few donors were compared, the shared fraction of clonotypes was about 5% for naive CD4, over 3% for naive CD8, more than 2% for memory CD4, and roughly 0.4% for memory CD8.

Using the deep immunoSEQ assay, multiplex PCR amplified TCR CDR3 regions from genomic DNA. Extracted genomic DNA from each cell subset was spread evenly across all wells of several immunoSEQ 96-well plates, with each plate serving as a replicate. For sorted subsets, roughly 190 ng of genomic DNA, equivalent to tens of thousands of T cell genomes, went into each replicate PCR. Purified libraries were quantified with a Qubit 3.0 fluorometer, sized on a Bioanalyzer 2100, and re-quantified with the KAPA Library Quantification kit. Each immunoSEQ 96-well plate was sequenced on its own single-read 150-cycle Illumina NextSeq 550 flow cell. As for the original processing: The immunoSEQ output contained only junctional sequences without quality scores, so filtering could not match that applied to full-length reads. To assign V/J genes and CDR3, sequences were annotated using PyIR, a Python wrapper for IgBLAST v1.9, with IMGT germline references. Reads with weak V/J assignments (E-value above 1e-6), missing CDR3, stop codons, out-of-frame junctions, or ambiguous translated residues were removed. V3J clonotypes were defined as sequences sharing an identical inferred V gene, J gene, and CDR3 amino acid sequence. Percentage overlap between repertoires was computed as shared unique clonotypes divided by the size of the smaller repertoire. Three approaches were used to assess repertoire richness: RTK rarefaction, the Chao1 estimator, and Recon v2.1 estimates of unobserved clonotypes. Generation probabilities for all TCRbeta clonotypes obtained by the gDNA method from several donors were computed using OLGA. Imported from immuneACCESS, the table was reduced by TCRdb to in-frame sequences with V and J called. These copies leave out some clones; in studies compared against another copy, an unresolved V gene accounts for under half, and the cause of the remainder is not known. V, J and clone size were drawn from that table, and D and trimming were deduced from the DNA. For this sample the table gives 800,000 to 1,200,000 clones, of which approximately 78% were detected only once. The ten largest make up roughly 0.56% of the sample.

Turning to this clone: Its cognate antigen has yet to be identified. Qualities for individual bases were not recorded, and no much larger clone is one base off.

Counted from cysteine to phenylalanine, this CDR3 has 15 amino acids. CDR3 DNA is the only sequence kept; it has 45 bases, read in frame from the first base. V is cut by 2 bases and J by 2 bases, and the space between the germline ends is 12 bases. The germline V gene supplies CDR1 MNHEY and CDR2 SVGAGI. Healthy HIV-negative adults with no recently reported acute infections or vaccinations were included as donors. Every donor was a Caucasian adult residing in Nashville, Tennessee, USA. CD4+ T cells were enriched by magnetic negative selection; naive cells were then positively selected on CD45RA, and the negative fraction formed the memory subset. Blood was collected by leukapheresis, and PBMCs were isolated by Ficoll-Histopaque density gradient centrifugation and then cryopreserved in liquid nitrogen vapor phase. Analytical flow cytometry was used to check the purity and quantity of every magnetically sorted T cell population. Genomic DNA was isolated from each sorted fraction and quantified by UV absorbance on a Nanodrop 2000c.

Here the chain combines TRBV6-5 and TRBJ2-5; matching of 6 bases hints at TRBD1 as the D gene. Sample: memory CD4+ T cells from PBMCs. The cell subset or site label here, explained by the study, means: CD45RA-negative fraction. This TCR came from a man in his late teens or twenties in good health. Some clones in this sample may be carry-over from other donors' samples. At the DNA level, the sequence is TGTGCCAGCAGTTACGAGGGACACCCACAAGAGACCCAGTACTTC. It translates as CASSYEGHPQETQYF.